The clone carrying this T cell receptor (beta chain) was counted a few times. Antigen specificity is unknown. TCRdb redid the calling of the 5' RACE reads with MiXCR, one entry per CDR3 protein. The repertoire has 400,000 to 500,000 distinct CDR3 sequences, roughly an eighth of them found once; the top ten carry 0.95% to 1%. Trimming pared 2 bases from V and 2 bases from J, leaving 21 bases between. The CDR3 extends over 18 amino acids. Per germline, CDR1 KGHDR and CDR2 SFDVKD. The sample is drawn from a study of identical twins. Study-wide results and limits: Whereas memory repertoires showed no such difference, abundant cord blood beta clonotypes carried fewer insertions.

The data also belong to a second study, concerning yellow fever vaccine responses in identical twins.

The chain has TRBV24-1 and TRBJ2-7; weak D call: TRBD1 (6 bases). This clonotype originated in a woman in her late teens or twenties in good health. The specimen was CD4+ T cells sorted from blood. Here the CDR3 DNA reads TGTGCCACCAGTGATTCGAGTTTTCCCGGGACACCCCCCTACGAGCAGTACTTC. Its protein product is CATSDSSFPGTPPYEQYF.